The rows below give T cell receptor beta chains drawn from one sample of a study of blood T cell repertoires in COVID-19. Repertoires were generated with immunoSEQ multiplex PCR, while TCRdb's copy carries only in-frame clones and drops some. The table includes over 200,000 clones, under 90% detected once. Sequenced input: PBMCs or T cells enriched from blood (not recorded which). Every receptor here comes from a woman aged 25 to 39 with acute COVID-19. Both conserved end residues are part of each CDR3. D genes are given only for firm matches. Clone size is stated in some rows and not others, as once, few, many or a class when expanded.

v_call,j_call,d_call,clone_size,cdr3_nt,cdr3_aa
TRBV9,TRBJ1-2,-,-,TGTGCCAGCACTCACGGTCGGGACTATGGCTACACCTTC,CASTHGRDYGYTF
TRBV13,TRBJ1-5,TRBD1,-,TGTGCCAGCAGCCTTGGAACAGGGGGTAATCAGCCCCAGCATTTT,CASSLGTGGNQPQHF
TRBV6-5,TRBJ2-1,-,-,TGTGCCAGCAGTTACTCAGTGGGGGCAGGTAATGAGCAGTTCTTC,CASSYSVGAGNEQFF
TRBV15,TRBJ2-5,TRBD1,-,TGTGCCACCAAACAGGGGTCTCAAGAGACCCAGTACTTC,CATKQGSQETQYF
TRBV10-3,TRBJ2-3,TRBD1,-,TGTGCCATCAGCCCGGGACAGGAGGTAGATACGCAGTATTTT,CAISPGQEVDTQYF
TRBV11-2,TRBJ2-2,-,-,TGTGCCAGCATCCGGGACAAGGCCGGGGAGCTGTTTTTT,CASIRDKAGELFF
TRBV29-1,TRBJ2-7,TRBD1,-,TGCAGCGTTGTCGAGGGGGCGCGATCCCACTTC,CSVVEGARSHF
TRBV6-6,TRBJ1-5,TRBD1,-,TGTGCCAGCAGTTTAGACAGGGAGGATCAGCCCCAGCATTTT,CASSLDREDQPQHF
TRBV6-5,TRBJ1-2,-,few,TGTGCCAGCACCTTAGCCGCTAACTATGGCTACACCTTC,CASTLAANYGYTF
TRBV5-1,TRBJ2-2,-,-,TGCGCCAGCAGCCCCTCCGGGGAGCTGTTTTTT,CASSPSGELFF
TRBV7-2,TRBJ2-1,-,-,TGTGCCAGCAGCTTAGTCCACTCCTACACGGGAAGGAGGGGTAATGAGCAGTTCTTC,CASSLVHSYTGRRGNEQFF
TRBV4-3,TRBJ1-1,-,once,TGCGCCAGCAGCCAAGAGCTTGGAGGGTCCCCCACTGAAGCTTTCTTT,CASSQELGGSPTEAFF
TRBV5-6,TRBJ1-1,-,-,TGTGCCAGCAGCTTGCTTGGGCAGAACACTGAAGCTTTCTTT,CASSLLGQNTEAFF
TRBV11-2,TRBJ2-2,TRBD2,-,TGTGCCAGCAGCTTAGATCGCGCGGGAGCGAACACCGGGGAGCTGTTTTTT,CASSLDRAGANTGELFF
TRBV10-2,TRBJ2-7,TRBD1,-,TGCGCCAGCAGTGAGTCCCCAGGGGGCTTATACGAGCAGTACTTC,CASSESPGGLYEQYF
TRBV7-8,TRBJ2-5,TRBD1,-,TGTGCCAGCAGCCACCGGGACAGGGGTCAAGAGACCCAGTACTTC,CASSHRDRGQETQYF
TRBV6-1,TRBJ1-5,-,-,TGTGCCAGCAGTGAACATCCCTTAGGGGCAGCAGGTAATCAGCCCCAGCATTTT,CASSEHPLGAAGNQPQHF
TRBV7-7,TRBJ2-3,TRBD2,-,TGTGCCAGCAGCCTAGGACTAGCGGGGGCAGATACGCAGTATTTT,CASSLGLAGADTQYF
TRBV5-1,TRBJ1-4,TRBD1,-,TGCGCCAGTTCCTCAGGGGGACTTAATGAAAAACTGTTTTTT,CASSSGGLNEKLFF
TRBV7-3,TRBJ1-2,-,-,TGTGCCAGCAGCCCGACCGATAAGAGGGGCTACACCTTC,CASSPTDKRGYTF
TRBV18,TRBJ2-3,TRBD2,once,TGTGCCAGCTCACCGCTATACCGTAGCGGGGGGGCCGGCACAGATACGCAGTATTTT,CASSPLYRSGGAGTDTQYF
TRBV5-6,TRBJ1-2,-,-,TGTGCCAGCAGCTTACCCAGGGAATATGGCTACACCTTC,CASSLPREYGYTF
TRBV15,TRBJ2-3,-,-,TGTGCCACCAGCAGAGGCGAGGATACGCAGTATTTT,CATSRGEDTQYF
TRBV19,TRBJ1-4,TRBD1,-,TGTGCCAGTAGTATCCGGGACAGGAGGAATGAAAAACTGTTTTTT,CASSIRDRRNEKLFF
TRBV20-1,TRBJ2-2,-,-,TGCAGTGCTAGTCGAGGTACCGGGGAGCTGTTTTTT,CSASRGTGELFF
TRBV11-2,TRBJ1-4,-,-,TGTGCCAGCAGCCGTGGCGGGGCGGATGAAAAACTGTTTTTT,CASSRGGADEKLFF
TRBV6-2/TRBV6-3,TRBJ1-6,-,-,TGTGCCAGCAGTTATGCGGCAGGGCGGAATTCACCCCTCCACTTT,CASSYAAGRNSPLHF
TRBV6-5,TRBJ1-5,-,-,TGTGCCAGCAGCGGTCGAGGCTTGTGGGATCAGCCCCAGCATTTT,CASSGRGLWDQPQHF
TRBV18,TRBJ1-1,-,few,TGTGCCAGCTCCACCCCGGGGGGACGCAAGGACACTGAAGCTTTCTTT,CASSTPGGRKDTEAFF
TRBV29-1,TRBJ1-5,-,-,TGCAGCGTTGAAGAATTTGGCCAGCCCCAGCATTTT,CSVEEFGQPQHF
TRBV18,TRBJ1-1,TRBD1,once,TGTGCCAGCTCACCACAGGGGGCATCTGAAGCTTTCTTT,CASSPQGASEAFF
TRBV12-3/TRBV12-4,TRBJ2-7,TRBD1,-,TGTGCCAGCGGACAGGGGATAGCCTACGAGCAGTACTTC,CASGQGIAYEQYF
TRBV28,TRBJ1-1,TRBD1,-,TGTGCCAGCAGCCCCTCCCCCGGGATTGGACAGGGGGCTATGAACACTGAAGCTTTCTTT,CASSPSPGIGQGAMNTEAFF
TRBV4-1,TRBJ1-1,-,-,TGCGCCAGCAGCGCGGGACCCCGGAACACTGAAGCTTTCTTT,CASSAGPRNTEAFF
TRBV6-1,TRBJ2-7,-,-,TGTGCCAGCAGTGAAAGGCGTTGGAGTCTCTACGAGCAGTACTTC,CASSERRWSLYEQYF
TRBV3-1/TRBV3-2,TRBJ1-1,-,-,TGTGCCAGCAGCCAGCCTTACATGAACACTGAAGCTTTCTTT,CASSQPYMNTEAFF
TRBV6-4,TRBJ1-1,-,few,TGTGCCAGCAGTGCCACGAGGGATACTGAAGCTTTCTTT,CASSATRDTEAFF
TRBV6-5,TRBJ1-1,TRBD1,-,TGTGCCAGCAGCGACCAAGGACAGGCGAACACTGAAGCTTTCTTT,CASSDQGQANTEAFF
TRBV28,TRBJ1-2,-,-,TGTGCCAGCAGTCAGCAAGGGACTCAAGTAGGAGGCTACACCTTC,CASSQQGTQVGGYTF
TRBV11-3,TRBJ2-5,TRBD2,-,TGTGCCAGCAGCTTAGGAGGACTAGCAGAGACCCAGTACTTC,CASSLGGLAETQYF
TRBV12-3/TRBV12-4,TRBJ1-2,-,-,TGTGCCAGCAGTTTAACAGGGATCTATGGCTACACCTTC,CASSLTGIYGYTF
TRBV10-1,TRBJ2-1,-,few,TGCGCCAGCAGTAGCGGACCTTCCTACAATGAGCAGTTCTTC,CASSSGPSYNEQFF